The 4 T cell receptor beta chains given below trace back to one sample, sequenced in a study of T cells after yellow fever vaccination. Using its own MiXCR run on the 5' RACE reads, TCRdb lists one record per CDR3 protein. The table lists several thousand distinct CDR3 sequences, about 4% of them singletons. The specimen comprised PBMCs, either bulk or a sorted T-cell subset (CD4+, CD8+, memory, or dextramer-sorted; not recorded which), sampled 15 days after the yellow fever booster vaccination. These receptor sequences come from a young man who received the YFV17D yellow fever vaccine.

This clonotype was counted many times. This rearrangement joins TRBV5-5 to TRBJ2-1; D is perhaps TRBD1 (7 bases). Germline CDR1 reads SGHKS; CDR2 reads YYEKEE (reference sequence). The CDR3 is made up of 15 amino acids. Trimming removed 4 bases from V and 0 bases from J, with 11 bases in between. The CDR3 loop is CASSAGGSSYNEQFF. CDR3 sequence (DNA): TGTGCCAGCAGCGCAGGGGGGAGCTCCTACAATGAGCAGTTCTTC.

This clonotype occurred many times. The chain joins TRBV7-2 to TRBJ2-7; the D gene is possibly TRBD1 (5 bases). Trimming took off 4 bases at V and 0 bases at J, with 10 bases between the two ends. Germline V lookup: CDR1 SGHTA, CDR2 FQGNSA. This CDR3 is 14 amino acids long. DNA for the CDR3: TGTGCCAGCAGCTCCACAGGATTCTCCTACGAGCAGTACTTC. Its protein product is CASSSTGFSYEQYF.

This clonotype has ten or more counts. The V call is TRBV5-4, the J call TRBJ2-1; the match to TRBD1 covers 7 bases. Germline-derived CDR1 and CDR2 are SGHNT and YYREEE (reference sequence). The CDR3 has 14 amino acids. V gave up 0 bases and J gave up 7 bases; unmatched junction bases: 4. CDR3 sequence (DNA): TGTGCCAGCAGCTTGGAGGGGGCGCGGAATGAGCAGTTCTTC. Amino acids: CASSLEGARNEQFF.

Ten or more counts support this clonotype. The V gene is TRBV25-1, the J gene TRBJ1-5; weak D call: TRBD1 (5 bases). V dropped 6 bases and J dropped 1 base, with 10 bases sitting between them. Germline V gene data show CDR1 as MGHDK and CDR2 as SYGVNS. This CDR3 has 14 residues. The CDR3: CASSPGGSNQPQHF. CDR3 DNA sequence: TGTGCCAGCAGCCCCGGGGGGAGCAATCAGCCCCAGCATTTT.